The clone carrying this T cell receptor (beta chain) has a count of ten or more. What it binds is not known. The CDR3 sequence is 13 residues long. V lost 1 base to trimming and J lost 5 bases, with 8 bases between them. The germline V gene has CDR1 MNHNS and CDR2 SASEGT. TCR beta CDR3 regions were amplified from RNA. TCR CDR3 underwent first-round RT-PCR with the HTBI primer set. TCRdb re-derived calls from the multiplex PCR reads in MiXCR, one entry per CDR3 protein. This sample yields some 270,000 distinct CDR3 sequences, of which roughly an eighth are seen a single time; less than 8% belongs to the top ten. The data are from a study of T cells in Graves' hyperthyroidism and ophthalmopathy. Findings and caveats of the study: Stable hyperthyroidism and ophthalmopathy were separated using 13 V-J signatures. Blood held most thyroid clonotypes expanded above 0.001 frequency.

Together with thyroid ultrasound, orbital computed tomography, serum thyroxine and TRAb, clinical symptoms were used for diagnoses. PBMCs stemmed from 8.5 to 10 ml fresh peripheral blood. Sequenced input: blood. The chain uses TRBV6-1 and TRBJ1-1; no clear D. This TCR was sampled from a woman in her forties with Graves' hyperthyroidism. CDR3 in DNA: TGTGCCAGCAGTGAAGTCCTCACAACTGAAGCTTTCTTT. Its translation: CASSEVLTTEAFF.